This T cell receptor beta chain was obtained from a study of CD8+ T cells in alopecia areata. Reverse transcribed after extraction, RNA yielded cDNA as the sequencing template. Profiled with immunoSEQ multiplex PCR; TCRdb holds only in-frame clones, not every one. The sample holds 100,000 to 120,000 clones, 55% to 60% seen once. Findings of the study overall: With just one nonresponder, it is still uncertain whether baseline CD8+ expansion relates to response.

As to treatment: oral pan-JAK inhibitor, 5-10 mg twice daily. Patients with alopecia areata provided lesional scalp punch biopsies as well as peripheral blood. Remarks on this clone: Its antigen is not known.

Germline V gene sequence: CDR1 MNHEY, CDR2 SVGAGI. CDR3 size: 15 residues. V shed 2 bases and J shed 2 bases, with 11 bases lying between them. The genes are TRBV6-5 and TRBJ2-3, with D uncertain. This sequence was found in a human donor with alopecia areata. The sequencing used CD4+ T cells sorted from blood, collected at week 24, from a patient treated with tofacitinib. For the CDR3, the DNA is TGTGCCAGCAGTTACCCCCACAGACACACAGATACGCAGTATTTT. It translates to CASSYPHRHTDTQYF.